This T cell receptor beta chain is from a study of beta chain features in type 1 diabetes. Points from the study as a whole: Significant though moderate, a shortening of TCRB CDR3s appeared in all four CD4+ subsets of Type 1 diabetes patients.

Germline-derived CDR1 and CDR2 are KGHSH and LQKENI. V lost 3 bases to trimming and J lost 5 bases; unmatched junction nucleotides: 7. This CDR3 region has 15 residues. Naive, central memory, regulatory and stem cell-like memory cells within the CD4+ compartment were sorted using CD45RO/CCR7/CD25/CD127/CD95/CD27. As every portion of the isolated RNA was reverse transcribed, the sequencing read expressed TCRB transcripts. Sequencing used immunoSEQ multiplex PCR; TCRdb keeps in-frame clones, though not all of them. The profile shows 310,000 or so clones, 15% of them singletons. In the case of this clone: What it binds is not known.

This TCR came from a man aged 18-30 years with type 1 diabetes. The sample comprised naive CD4+ T cells from blood. The chain couples TRBV18 to TRBJ1-1, with 9 positions matching TRBD1. For the CDR3, the DNA is TGTGCCAGCTCACCCGGACAGGGGCGCGATACTGAAGCTTTCTTT. It codes for CASSPGQGRDTEAFF.